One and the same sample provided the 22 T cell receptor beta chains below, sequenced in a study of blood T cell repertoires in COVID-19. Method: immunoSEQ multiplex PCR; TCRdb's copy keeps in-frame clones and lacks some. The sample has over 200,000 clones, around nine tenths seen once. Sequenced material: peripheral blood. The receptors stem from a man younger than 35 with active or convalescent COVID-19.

CDR3 in amino acids: CSASFNGYTF. CDR3 DNA sequence: TGCAGTGCTAGTTTTAATGGCTACACCTTC. This chain joins TRBV20-1 and TRBJ1-2; D not certain. V lost 3 bases and J 6 bases, leaving 5 bases between the germline ends. CDR3 length: 10 residues. Germline values: CDR1 DFQATT, CDR2 SNEGSKA (reference sequence).

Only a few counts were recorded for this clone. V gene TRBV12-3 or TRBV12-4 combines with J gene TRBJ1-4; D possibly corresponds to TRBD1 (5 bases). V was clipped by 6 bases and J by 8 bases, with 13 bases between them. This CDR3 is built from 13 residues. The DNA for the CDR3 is TGTGCCAGCAGGCATCAGGGAGGCGAAAAACTGTTTTTT. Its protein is CASRHQGGEKLFF.

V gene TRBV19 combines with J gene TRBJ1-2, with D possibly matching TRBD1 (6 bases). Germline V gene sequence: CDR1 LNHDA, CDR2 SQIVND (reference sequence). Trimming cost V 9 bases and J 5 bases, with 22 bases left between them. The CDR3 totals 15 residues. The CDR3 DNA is TGTGCCAGCCTGGGGCCCGGGGCCAGGGGATATGGCTACACCTTC. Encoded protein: CASLGPGARGYGYTF.

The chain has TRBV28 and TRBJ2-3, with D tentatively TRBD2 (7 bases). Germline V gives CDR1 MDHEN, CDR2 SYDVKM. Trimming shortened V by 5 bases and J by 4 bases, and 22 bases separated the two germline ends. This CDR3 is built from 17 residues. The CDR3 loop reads CASSPLQGRVGADTQYF. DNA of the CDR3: TGTGCCAGCAGTCCTCTGCAGGGGAGGGTAGGAGCAGATACGCAGTATTTT.

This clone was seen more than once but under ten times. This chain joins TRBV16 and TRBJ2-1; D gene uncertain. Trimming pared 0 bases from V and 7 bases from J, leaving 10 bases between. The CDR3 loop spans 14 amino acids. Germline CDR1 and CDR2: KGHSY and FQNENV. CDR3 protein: CASSQSIASNEQFF. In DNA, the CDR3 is TGTGCCAGCAGCCAATCGATCGCGTCTAATGAGCAGTTCTTC.

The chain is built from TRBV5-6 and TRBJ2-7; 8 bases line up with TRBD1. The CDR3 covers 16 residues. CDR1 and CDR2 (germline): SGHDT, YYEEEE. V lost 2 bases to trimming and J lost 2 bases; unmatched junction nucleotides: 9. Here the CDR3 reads CASSFPRQGTTYEQYF. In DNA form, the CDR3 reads TGTGCCAGCAGCTTCCCCAGACAGGGGACGACCTACGAGCAGTACTTC.

The CDR3 spells CATSRGGGGNSPLHF. DNA for the CDR3: TGTGCCACCAGCAGAGGTGGGGGGGGGAATTCACCCCTCCACTTT. This chain uses TRBV15 with TRBJ1-6, with a tentative D call TRBD1 (5 bases). Germline V lookup: CDR1 LNHNV, CDR2 YYDKDF (reference sequence). This CDR3 contains 15 residues. Trimming removed 1 base at V and 7 bases at J, with 11 bases between.

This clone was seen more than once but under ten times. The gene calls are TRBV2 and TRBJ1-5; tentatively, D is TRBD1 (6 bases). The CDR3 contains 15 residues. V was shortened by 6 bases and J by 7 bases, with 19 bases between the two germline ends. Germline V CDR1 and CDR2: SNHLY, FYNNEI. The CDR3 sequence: CASSSLGGSGQPQHF. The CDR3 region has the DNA TGTGCCAGCAGCTCGCTTGGGGGCAGTGGCCAGCCCCAGCATTTT.

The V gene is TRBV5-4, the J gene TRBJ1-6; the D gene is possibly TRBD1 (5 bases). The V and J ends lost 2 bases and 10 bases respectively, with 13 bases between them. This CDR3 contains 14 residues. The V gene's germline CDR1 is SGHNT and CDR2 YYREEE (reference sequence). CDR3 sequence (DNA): TGTGCCAGCAGCTTCAGGGTCGACGGATCACCCCTCCACTTT. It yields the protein CASSFRVDGSPLHF.

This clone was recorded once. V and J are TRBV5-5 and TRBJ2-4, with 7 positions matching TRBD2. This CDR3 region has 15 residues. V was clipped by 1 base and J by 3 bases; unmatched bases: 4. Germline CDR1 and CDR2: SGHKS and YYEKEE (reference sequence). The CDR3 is CASSLSGTHKNIQYF. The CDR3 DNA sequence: TGTGCCAGCAGCTTGAGCGGGACGCACAAAAACATTCAGTACTTC.

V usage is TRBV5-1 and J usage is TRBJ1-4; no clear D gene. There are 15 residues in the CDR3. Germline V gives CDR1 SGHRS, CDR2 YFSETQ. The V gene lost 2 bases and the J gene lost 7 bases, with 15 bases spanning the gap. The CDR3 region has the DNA TGCGCCAGCAGCTTAAGTACGGGTGACGGTGAAAAACTGTTTTTT. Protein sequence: CASSLSTGDGEKLFF. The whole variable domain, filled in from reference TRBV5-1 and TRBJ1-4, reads KAGVTQTPRYLIKTRGQQVTLSCSPISGHRSVSWYQQTPGQGLQFLFEYFSETQRNKGNFPGRFSGRQFSNSRSEMNVSTLELGDSALYLCASSLSTGDGEKLFFGSGTQLSVL.

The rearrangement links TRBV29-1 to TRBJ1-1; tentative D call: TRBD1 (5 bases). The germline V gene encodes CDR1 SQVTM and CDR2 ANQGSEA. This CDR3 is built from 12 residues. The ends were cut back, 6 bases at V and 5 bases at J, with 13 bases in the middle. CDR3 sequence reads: CSVSGGGTEAFF. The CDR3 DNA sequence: TGCAGCGTATCCGGGGGGGGAACTGAAGCTTTCTTT.

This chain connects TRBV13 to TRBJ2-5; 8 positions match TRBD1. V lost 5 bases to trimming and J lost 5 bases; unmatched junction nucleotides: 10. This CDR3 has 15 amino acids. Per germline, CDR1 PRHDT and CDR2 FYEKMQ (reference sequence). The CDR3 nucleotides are TGTGCCAGCAGCCCCGCCGACAGGGGCATCGAGACCCAGTACTTC. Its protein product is CASSPADRGIETQYF.

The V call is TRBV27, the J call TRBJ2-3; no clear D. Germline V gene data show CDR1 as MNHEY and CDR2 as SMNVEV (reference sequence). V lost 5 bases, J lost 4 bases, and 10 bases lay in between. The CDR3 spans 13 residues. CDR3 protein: CASSLVGADTQYF. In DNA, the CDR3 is TGTGCCAGCAGTCTTGTAGGAGCAGATACGCAGTATTTT.

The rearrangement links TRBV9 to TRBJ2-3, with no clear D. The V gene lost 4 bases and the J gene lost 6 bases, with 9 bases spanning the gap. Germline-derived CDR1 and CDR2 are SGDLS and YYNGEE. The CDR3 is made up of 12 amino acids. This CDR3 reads CASSTREDTQYF. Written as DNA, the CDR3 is TGTGCCAGCAGCACCCGCGAGGATACGCAGTATTTT.

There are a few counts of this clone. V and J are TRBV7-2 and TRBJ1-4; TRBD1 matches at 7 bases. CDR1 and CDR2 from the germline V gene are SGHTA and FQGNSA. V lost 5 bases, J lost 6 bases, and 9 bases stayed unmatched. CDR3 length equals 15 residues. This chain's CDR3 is CASSLGDSWHEKLFF. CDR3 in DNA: TGTGCCAGCAGCCTCGGGGACAGTTGGCATGAAAAACTGTTTTTT.

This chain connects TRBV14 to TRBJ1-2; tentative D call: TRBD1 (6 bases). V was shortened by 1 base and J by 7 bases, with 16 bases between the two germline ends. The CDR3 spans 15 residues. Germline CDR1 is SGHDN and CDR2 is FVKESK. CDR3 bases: TGTGCCAGCAGCCAAGGCGGACAGCTGGAAAGTGGCTACACCTTC. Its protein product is CASSQGGQLESGYTF.

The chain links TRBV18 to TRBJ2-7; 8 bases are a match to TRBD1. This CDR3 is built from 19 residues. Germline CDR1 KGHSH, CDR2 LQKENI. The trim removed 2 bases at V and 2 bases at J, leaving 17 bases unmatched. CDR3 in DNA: TGTGCCAGCTCACCAATCTCCGGGACAGGCTCGGCCACTACCTACGAGCAGTACTTC. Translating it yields CASSPISGTGSATTYEQYF. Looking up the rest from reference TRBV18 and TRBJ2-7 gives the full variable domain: NAGVMQNPRHLVRRRGQEARLRCSPMKGHSHVYWYRQLPEEGLKFMVYLQKENIIDESGMPKERFSAEFPKEGPSILRIQQVVRGDSAAYFCASSPISGTGSATTYEQYFGPGTRLTVT.

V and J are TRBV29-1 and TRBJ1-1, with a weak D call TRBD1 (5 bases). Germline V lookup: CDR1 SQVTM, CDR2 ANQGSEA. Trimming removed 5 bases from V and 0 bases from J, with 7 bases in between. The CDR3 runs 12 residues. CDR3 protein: CSVRGVNTEAFF. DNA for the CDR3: TGCAGCGTTCGGGGGGTGAACACTGAAGCTTTCTTT. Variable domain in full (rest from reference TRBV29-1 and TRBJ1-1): SAVISQKPSRDICQRGTSLTIQCQVDSQVTMMFWYRQQPGQSLTLIATANQGSEATYESGFVIDKFPISRPNLTFSTLTVSNMSPEDSSIYLCSVRGVNTEAFFGQGTRLTVV.

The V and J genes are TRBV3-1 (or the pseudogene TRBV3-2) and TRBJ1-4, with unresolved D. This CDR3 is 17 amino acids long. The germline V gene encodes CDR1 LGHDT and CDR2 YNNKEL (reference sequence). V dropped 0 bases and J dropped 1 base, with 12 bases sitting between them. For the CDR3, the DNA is TGTGCCAGCAGCCAAGACGGAACAGTCTTAACTAATGAAAAACTGTTTTTT. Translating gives CASSQDGTVLTNEKLFF.

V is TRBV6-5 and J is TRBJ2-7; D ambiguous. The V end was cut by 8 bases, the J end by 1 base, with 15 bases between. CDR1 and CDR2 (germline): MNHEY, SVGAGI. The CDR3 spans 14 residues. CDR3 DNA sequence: TGTGCCAGCCTTTACAACGTAATTTCCTACGAGCAGTACTTC. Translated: CASLYNVISYEQYF.

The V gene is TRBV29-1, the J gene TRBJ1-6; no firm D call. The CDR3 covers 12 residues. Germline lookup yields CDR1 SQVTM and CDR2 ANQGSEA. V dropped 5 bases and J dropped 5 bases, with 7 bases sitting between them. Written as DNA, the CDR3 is TGCAGCGTTAGAGTAGATAATTCACCCCTCCACTTT. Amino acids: CSVRVDNSPLHF. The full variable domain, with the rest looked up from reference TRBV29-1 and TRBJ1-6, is SAVISQKPSRDICQRGTSLTIQCQVDSQVTMMFWYRQQPGQSLTLIATANQGSEATYESGFVIDKFPISRPNLTFSTLTVSNMSPEDSSIYLCSVRVDNSPLHFGNGTRLTVT.